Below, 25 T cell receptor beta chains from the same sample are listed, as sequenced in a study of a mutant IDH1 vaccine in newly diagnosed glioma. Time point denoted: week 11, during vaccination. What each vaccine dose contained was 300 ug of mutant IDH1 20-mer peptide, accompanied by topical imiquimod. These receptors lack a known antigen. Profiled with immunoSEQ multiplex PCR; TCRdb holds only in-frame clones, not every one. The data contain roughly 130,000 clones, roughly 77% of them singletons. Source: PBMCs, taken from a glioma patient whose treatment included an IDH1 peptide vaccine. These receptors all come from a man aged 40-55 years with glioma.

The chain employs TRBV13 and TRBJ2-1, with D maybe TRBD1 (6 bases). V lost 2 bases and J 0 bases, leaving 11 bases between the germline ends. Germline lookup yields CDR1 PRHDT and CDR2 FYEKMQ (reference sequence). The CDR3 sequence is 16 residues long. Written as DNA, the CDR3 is TGTGCCAGCAGCTTACCAGGGGACGGCTCCTACAATGAGCAGTTCTTC. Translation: CASSLPGDGSYNEQFF.

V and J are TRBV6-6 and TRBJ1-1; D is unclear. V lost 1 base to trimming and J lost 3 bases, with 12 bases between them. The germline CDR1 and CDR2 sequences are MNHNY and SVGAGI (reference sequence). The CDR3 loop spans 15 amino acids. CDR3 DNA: TGTGCCAGCAGTTACTTGGGTAGGTTCGACACTGAAGCTTTCTTT. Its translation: CASSYLGRFDTEAFF.

CDR3 region: CASRPRRGTVTGELFF. The CDR3 bases are TGTGCCAGTAGGCCGCGAAGAGGGACAGTTACCGGGGAGCTGTTTTTT. The chain couples TRBV19 to TRBJ2-2; TRBD1 agrees at 7 bases. The J segment lost 5 bases and the V segment lost 6 bases, leaving 12 bases of the junction unmatched. The germline gives CDR1 LNHDA, CDR2 SQIVND (reference sequence). The CDR3 is made up of 16 amino acids.

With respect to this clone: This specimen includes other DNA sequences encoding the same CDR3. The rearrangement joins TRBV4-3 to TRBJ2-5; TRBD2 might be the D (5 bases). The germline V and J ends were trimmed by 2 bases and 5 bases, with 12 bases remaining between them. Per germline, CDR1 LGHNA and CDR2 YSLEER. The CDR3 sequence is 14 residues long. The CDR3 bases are TGCGCCAGCAGCCAAAATACGGGCGGGGAGACCCAGTACTTC. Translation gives CASSQNTGGETQYF.

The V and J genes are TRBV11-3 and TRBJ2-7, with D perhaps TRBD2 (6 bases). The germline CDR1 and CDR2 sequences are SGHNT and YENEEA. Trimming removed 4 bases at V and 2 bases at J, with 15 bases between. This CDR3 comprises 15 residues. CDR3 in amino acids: CASSSPRDGTYEQYF. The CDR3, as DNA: TGTGCCAGCAGCTCTCCGCGGGACGGTACCTACGAGCAGTACTTC.

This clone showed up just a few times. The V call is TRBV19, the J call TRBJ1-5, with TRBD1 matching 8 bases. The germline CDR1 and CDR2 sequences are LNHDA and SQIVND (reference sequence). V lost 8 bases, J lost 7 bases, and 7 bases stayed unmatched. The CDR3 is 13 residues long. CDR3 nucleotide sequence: TGTGCCAGTCGGGACAGGTTGGGGCAGCCCCAGCATTTT. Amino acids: CASRDRLGQPQHF.

Written as DNA, the CDR3 is TGTGCCAGCCTAACCATGGGACGGGGAGCCCATAACTATGGCTACACCTTC. Its translation: CASLTMGRGAHNYGYTF. The genes are TRBV28 and TRBJ1-2; perhaps TRBD1 as D (5 bases). Trimming stripped 8 bases from V and 1 base from J, with 23 bases between. The CDR3 contains 17 residues. In germline, CDR1 is MDHEN, CDR2 SYDVKM.

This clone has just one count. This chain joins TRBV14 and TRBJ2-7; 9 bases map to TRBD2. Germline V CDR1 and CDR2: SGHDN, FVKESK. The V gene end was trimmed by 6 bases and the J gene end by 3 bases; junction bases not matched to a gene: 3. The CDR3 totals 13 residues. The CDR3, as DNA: TGTGCCAGCAGTAGCGGGAGATACTACGAGCAGTACTTC. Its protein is CASSSGRYYEQYF. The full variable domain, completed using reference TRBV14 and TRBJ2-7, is EAGVTQFPSHSVIEKGQTVTLRCDPISGHDNLYWYRRVMGKEIKFLLHFVKESKQDESGMPNNRFLAERTGGTYSTLKVQPAELEDSGVYFCASSSGRYYEQYFGPGTRLTVT.

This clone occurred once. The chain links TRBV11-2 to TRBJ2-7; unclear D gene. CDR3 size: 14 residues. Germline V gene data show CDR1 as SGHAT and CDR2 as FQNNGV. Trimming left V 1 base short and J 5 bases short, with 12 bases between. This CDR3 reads CASSLVKRVHEQYF. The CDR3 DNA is TGTGCCAGCAGCTTAGTGAAAAGGGTACACGAGCAGTACTTC.

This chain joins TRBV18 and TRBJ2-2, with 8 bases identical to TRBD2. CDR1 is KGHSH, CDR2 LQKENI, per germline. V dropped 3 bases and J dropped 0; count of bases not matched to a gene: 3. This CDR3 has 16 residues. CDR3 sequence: CASSPIAGSNTGELFF. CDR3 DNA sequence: TGTGCCAGCTCACCGATAGCGGGATCGAACACCGGGGAGCTGTTTTTT.

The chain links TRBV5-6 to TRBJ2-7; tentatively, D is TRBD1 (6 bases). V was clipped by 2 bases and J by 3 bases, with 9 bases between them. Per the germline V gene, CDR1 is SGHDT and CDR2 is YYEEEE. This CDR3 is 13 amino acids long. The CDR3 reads CASSLRGFYEQYF. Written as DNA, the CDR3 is TGTGCCAGCAGCTTAAGGGGGTTCTACGAGCAGTACTTC.

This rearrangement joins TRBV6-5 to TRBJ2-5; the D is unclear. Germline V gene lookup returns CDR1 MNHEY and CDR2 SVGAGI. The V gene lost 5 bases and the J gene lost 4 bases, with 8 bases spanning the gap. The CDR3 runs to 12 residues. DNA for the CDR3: TGTGCCAGCAGTAGGACCCGAGAGACCCAGTACTTC. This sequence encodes CASSRTRETQYF.

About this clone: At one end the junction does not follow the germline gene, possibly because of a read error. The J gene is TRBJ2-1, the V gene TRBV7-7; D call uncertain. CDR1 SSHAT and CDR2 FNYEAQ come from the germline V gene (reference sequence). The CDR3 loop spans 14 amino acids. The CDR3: CASSLQWQDNEQFF. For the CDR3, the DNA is TGTGCTAGCAGCCTACAATGGCAGGACAATGAGCAGTTCTTC.

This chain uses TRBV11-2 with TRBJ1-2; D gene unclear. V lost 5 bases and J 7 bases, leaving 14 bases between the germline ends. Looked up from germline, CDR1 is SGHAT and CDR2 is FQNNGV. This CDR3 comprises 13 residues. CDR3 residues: CASSRWDGGGYTF. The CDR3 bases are TGTGCCAGCAGCCGGTGGGATGGTGGTGGCTACACCTTC.

The CDR3 spells CASSRTSAGYNEQFF. CDR3 DNA: TGTGCCAGCAGCCGTACTAGCGCGGGTTACAATGAGCAGTTCTTC. This chain uses TRBV7-9 with TRBJ2-1, with 7 bases identical to TRBD2. From germline, CDR1 is SEHNR and CDR2 FQNEAQ (reference sequence). V lost 5 bases, J lost 4 bases, and 8 bases stayed unmatched. This CDR3 region has 15 residues. The whole variable domain, remainder taken from reference TRBV7-9 and TRBJ2-1, is DTGVSQNPRHKITKRGQNVTFRCDPISEHNRLYWYRQTLGQGPEFLTYFQNEAQLEKSRLLSDRFSAERPKGSFSTLEIQRTEQGDSAMYLCASSRTSAGYNEQFFGPGTRLTVL.

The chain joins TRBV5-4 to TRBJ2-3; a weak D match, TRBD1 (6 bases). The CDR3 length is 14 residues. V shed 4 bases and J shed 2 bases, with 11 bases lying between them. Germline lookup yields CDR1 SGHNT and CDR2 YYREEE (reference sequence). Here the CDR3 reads CASSPGDTTDTQYF. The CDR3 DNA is TGTGCCAGCAGCCCAGGGGATACCACAGATACGCAGTATTTT. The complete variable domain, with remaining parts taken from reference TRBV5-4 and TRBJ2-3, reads ETGVTQSPTHLIKTRGQQVTLRCSSQSGHNTVSWYQQALGQGPQFIFQYYREEENGRGNFPPRFSGLQFPNYSSELNVNALELDDSALYLCASSPGDTTDTQYFGPGTRLTVL.

CDR3 region: CATSRLGQNTEAFF. CDR3 coding DNA: TGTGCCACCAGCAGACTCGGACAGAACACTGAAGCTTTCTTT. The chain joins TRBV15 to TRBJ1-1, with D perhaps TRBD1 (5 bases). Trimming removed 2 bases at V and 1 base at J, with 8 bases between. This CDR3 has 14 residues. Looked up from germline, CDR1 is LNHNV and CDR2 is YYDKDF (reference sequence).

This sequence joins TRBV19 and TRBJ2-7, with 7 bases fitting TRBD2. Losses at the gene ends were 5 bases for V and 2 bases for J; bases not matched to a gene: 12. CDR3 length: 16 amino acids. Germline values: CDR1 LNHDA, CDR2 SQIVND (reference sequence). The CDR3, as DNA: TGTGCCAGTAGTCTACGGGGAAGGGAGGGGACCTACGAGCAGTACTTC. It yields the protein CASSLRGREGTYEQYF.

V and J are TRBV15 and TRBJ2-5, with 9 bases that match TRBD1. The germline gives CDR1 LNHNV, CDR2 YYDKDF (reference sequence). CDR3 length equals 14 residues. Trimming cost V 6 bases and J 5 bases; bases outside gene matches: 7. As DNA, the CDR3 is TGTGCCACCAGGTACGAAGGACAGGGGGAGACCCAGTACTTC. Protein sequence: CATRYEGQGETQYF.

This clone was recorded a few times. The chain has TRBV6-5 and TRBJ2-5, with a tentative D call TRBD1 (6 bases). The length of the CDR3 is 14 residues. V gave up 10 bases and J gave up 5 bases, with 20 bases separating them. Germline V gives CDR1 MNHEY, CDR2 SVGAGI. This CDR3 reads CATRRRQASETQYF. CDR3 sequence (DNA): TGTGCCACCCGAAGAAGACAGGCTTCGGAGACCCAGTACTTC.

The CDR3 sequence: CAGGGGGEQYF. In DNA, the CDR3 is TGTGCCGGGGGAGGGGGAGGCGAGCAGTACTTC. The chain employs TRBV11-2 and TRBJ2-7, with a weak D call TRBD2 (7 bases). This CDR3 spans 11 amino acids. The ends were cut back, 11 bases at V and 6 bases at J, with 14 bases in the middle. The germline gives CDR1 SGHAT, CDR2 FQNNGV. The full variable domain, completed using reference TRBV11-2 and TRBJ2-7, is EAGVAQSPRYKIIEKRQSVAFWCNPISGHATLYWYQQILGQGPKLLIQFQNNGVVDDSQLPKDRFSAERLKGVDSTLKIQPAKLEDSAVYLCAGGGGGEQYFGPGTRLTVT.

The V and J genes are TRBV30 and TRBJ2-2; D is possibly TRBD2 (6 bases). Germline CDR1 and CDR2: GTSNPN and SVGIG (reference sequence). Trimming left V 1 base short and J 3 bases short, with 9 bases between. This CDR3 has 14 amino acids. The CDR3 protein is CAWSGGVHTGELFF. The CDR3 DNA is TGTGCCTGGAGTGGGGGGGTACACACCGGGGAGCTGTTTTTT.

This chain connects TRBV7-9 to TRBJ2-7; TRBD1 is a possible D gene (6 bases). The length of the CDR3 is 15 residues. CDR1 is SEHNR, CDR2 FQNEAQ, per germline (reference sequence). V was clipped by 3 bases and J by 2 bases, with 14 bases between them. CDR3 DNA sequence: TGTGCCAGCAGCTTGGGGCCAGGGGCTCCCTACGAGCAGTACTTC. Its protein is CASSLGPGAPYEQYF.

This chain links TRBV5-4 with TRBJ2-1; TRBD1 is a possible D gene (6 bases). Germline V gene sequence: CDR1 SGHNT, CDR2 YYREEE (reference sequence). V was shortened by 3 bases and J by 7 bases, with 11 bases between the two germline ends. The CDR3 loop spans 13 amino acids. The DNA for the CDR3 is TGTGCCAGCAGCTGGGACAATGAGAATGAGCAGTTCTTC. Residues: CASSWDNENEQFF.

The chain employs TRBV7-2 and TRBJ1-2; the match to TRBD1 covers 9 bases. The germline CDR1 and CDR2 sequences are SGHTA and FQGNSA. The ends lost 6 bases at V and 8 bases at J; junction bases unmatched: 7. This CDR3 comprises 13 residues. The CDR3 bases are TGTGCCAGCAGTTTACAGGGGGCCGGGGGCTACACCTTC. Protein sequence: CASSLQGAGGYTF.